Each of the 11 T cell receptor beta chains below was sequenced from the same sample in a study of cytomegalovirus exposure and HLA in healthy donors. A multiplex PCR was run with 60 Vbeta primers and 13 Jbeta primers. Sequenced by immunoSEQ multiplex PCR; TCRdb stores in-frame clones only, minus some. This sample has around 140,000 clones, with 82% found just once. Sequenced sample: PBMCs. The source is a male donor in good health and CMV-seronegative.

The chain carries TRBV11-2 and TRBJ1-2, with TRBD1 as a possible D gene (6 bases). The CDR3 extends over 14 amino acids. Germline assignment: CDR1 SGHAT and CDR2 FQNNGV. Trimming took 6 bases from V and 2 from J, leaving 13 bases between them. The CDR3 bases are TGTGCCAGCAGACCCTATACAGGGAACTATGGCTACACCTTC. Translated, it gives CASRPYTGNYGYTF.

The J gene is TRBJ2-1, the V gene TRBV9, with 11 bases matching TRBD2. The ends lost 5 bases at V and 5 bases at J; junction bases unmatched: 0. This CDR3 has 13 residues. From germline, CDR1 is SGDLS and CDR2 YYNGEE. The CDR3 region has the DNA TGTGCCAGCAGACTAGCGGGAGACAATGAGCAGTTCTTC. This translates into CASRLAGDNEQFF.

Here the CDR3 DNA reads TGTGCCAGCAGCTCAACCAAACTAGCGCGCGAGCAGTACTTC. It translates to CASSSTKLAREQYF. The rearrangement joins TRBV7-9 to TRBJ2-7, with 7 bases lining up with TRBD2. The CDR3 covers 14 residues. CDR1 is SEHNR, CDR2 FQNEAQ, per germline (reference sequence). Trimming cost V 4 bases and J 6 bases; bases outside gene matches: 9.

This clone was detected only a few times. The rearrangement uses TRBV4-1 and TRBJ1-2; 10 bases agree with TRBD1. The ends lost 1 base at V and 6 bases at J; junction bases unmatched: 8. Germline V lookup: CDR1 MGHRA, CDR2 YSYEKL. This CDR3 comprises 16 residues. The CDR3 is CASSQAGTGVIHGYTF. The CDR3 nucleotides read TGCGCCAGCAGCCAAGCTGGGACAGGGGTAATACATGGCTACACCTTC.

The chain uses TRBV9 and TRBJ1-3; the D is unclear. The CDR3 sequence is 16 residues long. Germline lookup yields CDR1 SGDLS and CDR2 YYNGEE. Trimming took off 0 bases at V and 0 bases at J, with 10 bases between the two ends. The CDR3 DNA follows: TGTGCCAGCAGCGTAGGAACAGCCTTCTCTGGAAACACCATATATTTT. This gives the protein CASSVGTAFSGNTIYF.

The rearrangement uses TRBV5-6 and TRBJ2-1, with a possible D match to TRBD2 (5 bases). Between the trimmed V and J ends, which lost 0 bases and 2 bases, there was a span of 15 bases. Per germline, CDR1 SGHDT and CDR2 YYEEEE. CDR3 length equals 17 residues. The CDR3 reads CASSLAVAGRPYNEQFF. CDR3 DNA: TGTGCCAGCAGCTTGGCCGTGGCGGGTCGACCCTACAATGAGCAGTTCTTC.

The chain combines TRBV6-5 with TRBJ2-7; the match to TRBD1 covers 11 bases. This CDR3 has 15 amino acids. V was clipped by 10 bases and J by 2 bases; unmatched bases: 10. CDR1 MNHEY and CDR2 SVGAGI come from the germline V gene. The CDR3 coding sequence is TGTGCCACGCGAGGCCGGGGACAGGGGGCCTACGAGCAGTACTTC. This translates into CATRGRGQGAYEQYF.

The chain joins TRBV27 to TRBJ2-7; D perhaps matches TRBD1 (5 bases). Per the germline V gene, CDR1 is MNHEY and CDR2 is SMNVEV (reference sequence). There are 13 residues in the CDR3. Trimming left V 3 bases short and J 2 bases short, with 8 bases between. The CDR3 DNA is TGTGCCAGCAGTTTTTTAGGGGCCTACGAGCAGTACTTC. It is translated as CASSFLGAYEQYF.

This clone was detected only a few times. V is TRBV9 and J is TRBJ1-3, with TRBD1 as a possible D gene (6 bases). Germline CDR1 reads SGDLS; CDR2 reads YYNGEE. The CDR3 sequence is 15 residues long. Trimming took 4 bases from V and 0 from J, leaving 11 bases between them. CDR3 loop: CASSTGQSSGNTIYF. Written as DNA, the CDR3 is TGTGCCAGCAGCACAGGACAGAGCTCTGGAAACACCATATATTTT.

CDR3: CASTTYGRAGELFF. In DNA, the CDR3 is TGTGCCTCCACAACCTACGGGCGGGCCGGGGAGCTGTTTTTT. This sequence joins TRBV30 and TRBJ2-2; a weak D match, TRBD2 (5 bases). The germline gives CDR1 GTSNPN, CDR2 SVGIG (reference sequence). This CDR3 is built from 14 residues. V was pared by 7 bases and J by 6 bases, with 18 bases between.

V and J are TRBV5-6 and TRBJ2-5; 8 nucleotides match TRBD1. Trimming took 3 bases from V and 7 from J; bases not matched to a gene: 5. The CDR3 has 13 residues. CDR1 is SGHDT and CDR2 is YYEEEE in the germline V gene. CDR3 region: CASSWGQDGTQYF. CDR3 in DNA: TGTGCCAGCAGCTGGGGACAGGATGGGACCCAGTACTTC.